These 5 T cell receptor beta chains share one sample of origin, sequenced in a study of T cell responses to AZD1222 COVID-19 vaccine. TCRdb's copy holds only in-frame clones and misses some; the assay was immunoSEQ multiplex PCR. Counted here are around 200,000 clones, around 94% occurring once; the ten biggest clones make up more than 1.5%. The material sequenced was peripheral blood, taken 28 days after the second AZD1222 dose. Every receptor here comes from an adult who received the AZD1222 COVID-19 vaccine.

This chain's CDR3 is CATSRGPNSNQPQHF. The CDR3 region has the DNA TGTGCCACCAGCAGAGGACCGAATAGCAATCAGCCCCAGCATTTT. The chain has TRBV15 and TRBJ1-5; D is unclear. The germline V gene has CDR1 LNHNV and CDR2 YYDKDF (reference sequence). The CDR3 runs 15 residues. Trimming left V 1 base short and J 0 bases short, with 7 bases between.

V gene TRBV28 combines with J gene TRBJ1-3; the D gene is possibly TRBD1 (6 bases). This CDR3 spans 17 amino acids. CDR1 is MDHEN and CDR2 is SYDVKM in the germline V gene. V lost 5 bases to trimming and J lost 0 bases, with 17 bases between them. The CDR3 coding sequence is TGTGCCAGCAGTGAGCGGGGGCAGCCTTACTCTGGAAACACCATATATTTT. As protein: CASSERGQPYSGNTIYF. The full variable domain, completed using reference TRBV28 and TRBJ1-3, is DVKVTQSSRYLVKRTGEKVFLECVQDMDHENMFWYRQDPGLGLRLIYFSYDVKMKEKGDIPEGYSVSREKKERFSLILESASTNQTSMYLCASSERGQPYSGNTIYFGEGSWLTVV.

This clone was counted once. Here the CDR3 reads CASSMGHSYEQYF. The DNA of the CDR3 is TGTGCCAGTAGTATGGGACACTCCTACGAGCAGTACTTC. The chain employs TRBV19 and TRBJ2-7; a possible D gene is TRBD1 (6 bases). V was shortened by 3 bases and J by 0 bases, with 6 bases between the two germline ends. The germline V gene has CDR1 LNHDA and CDR2 SQIVND (reference sequence). The CDR3 is 13 amino acids. Full variable domain (remainder filled in from reference TRBV19 and TRBJ2-7): DGGITQSPKYLFRKEGQNVTLSCEQNLNHDAMYWYRQDPGQGLRLIYYSQIVNDFQKGDIAEGYSVSREKKESFPLTVTSAQKNPTAFYLCASSMGHSYEQYFGPGTRLTVT.

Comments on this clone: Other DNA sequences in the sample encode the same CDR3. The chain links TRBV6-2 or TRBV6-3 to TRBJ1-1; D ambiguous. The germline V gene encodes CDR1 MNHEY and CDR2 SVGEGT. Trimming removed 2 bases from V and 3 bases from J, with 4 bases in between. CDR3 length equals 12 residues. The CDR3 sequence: CASSYPDTEAFF. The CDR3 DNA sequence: TGTGCCAGCAGTTACCCCGACACTGAAGCTTTCTTT.

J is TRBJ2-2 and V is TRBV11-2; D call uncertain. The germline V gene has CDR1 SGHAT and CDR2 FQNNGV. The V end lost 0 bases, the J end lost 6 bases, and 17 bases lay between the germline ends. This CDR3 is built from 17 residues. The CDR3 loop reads CASSLDGVSWVPGELFF. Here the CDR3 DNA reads TGTGCCAGCAGCTTAGACGGTGTTAGCTGGGTGCCCGGGGAGCTGTTTTTT.